These T cell receptor beta chains were read from a single sample in a study of OX40 agonist ivuxolimab in advanced cancers. Measured with immunoSEQ multiplex PCR; TCRdb has only the in-frame clones, and not every one. The repertoire holds tens of thousands of clones, with approximately 80% as singletons. This sample comprised CD4+ or CD8+ T cells sorted from blood, obtained in a trial of the OX40 agonist ivuxolimab. These receptors were collected from an adult with an advanced solid tumor such as melanoma, head and neck, liver or kidney cancer. Each CDR3 is given with its conserved first and last residue. D genes are given only for firm matches. The size field is filled for only some rows; it gives once, few, many or a size class.

V,size,J,length,D,DNA,CDR3
TRBV7-9,NA,TRBJ1-5,14,NA,TGTGCCAGCAGCTTAACAGGGCAAGATTCGCCCCAGCATTTT,CASSLTGQDSPQHF
TRBV10-3,NA,TRBJ2-1,16,TRBD2,TGTGCCATCAGTGACTCCCTAGCGGGAGGCACCAATGAGCAGTTCTTC,CAISDSLAGGTNEQFF
TRBV5-1,NA,TRBJ1-1,15,TRBD1,TGCGCCAGCAGCGGCGGACAGGGTGTTAGCACTGAAGCTTTCTTT,CASSGGQGVSTEAFF
TRBV11-2,NA,TRBJ2-5,16,TRBD1,TGTGCCAGCAGCTTACGGACAGGGGACCTCCAAGAGACCCAGTACTTC,CASSLRTGDLQETQYF
TRBV10-3,NA,TRBJ2-7,14,NA,TGTGCCATCAGTGATTCGGTGGGGAGCTACGAGCAGTACTTC,CAISDSVGSYEQYF
TRBV30,NA,TRBJ1-5,14,TRBD1,TGTGCCTGGAAGGGCTTAGGGGGCCATCAGCCCCAGCATTTT,CAWKGLGGHQPQHF
TRBV15,NA,TRBJ2-5,18,TRBD2,TGTGCCACCAGCATCCCGCCGGGACTAGCGGGAGGAGAAGAGACCCAGTACTTC,CATSIPPGLAGGEETQYF
TRBV30,NA,TRBJ2-2,15,NA,TGTGCCTGGGGCAAAAATCGGGGGTTGGGAGGGGAGCTGTTTTTT,CAWGKNRGLGGELFF
TRBV7-9,NA,TRBJ1-4,16,NA,TGTGCCAGCAGCCTCCAATTCACGAGCATGCATGAAAAACTGTTTTTT,CASSLQFTSMHEKLFF
TRBV7-2,NA,TRBJ1-5,17,TRBD1,TGTGCCAGCAGCTTACAGGGGGATGATTATAGCAATCAGCCCCAGCATTTT,CASSLQGDDYSNQPQHF
TRBV5-6,NA,TRBJ2-7,17,TRBD2,TGTGCCAGCAGCTTGAGCCCTACTAGCGGGAGGAAGCACGAGCAGTACTTC,CASSLSPTSGRKHEQYF
TRBV4-3,NA,TRBJ1-1,13,NA,TGCGCCAGCAGCCGAACAGGGAACACTGAAGCTTTCTTT,CASSRTGNTEAFF
TRBV2,NA,TRBJ2-6,14,NA,TGTGCCAGCATGAGTGGGACTGGGGCCAACGTCCTGACTTTC,CASMSGTGANVLTF
TRBV7-2,NA,TRBJ1-5,12,NA,TGTGCCAGCAGCTTAGTAGCCCAGCCCCAGCATTTT,CASSLVAQPQHF
TRBV4-1,NA,TRBJ2-5,16,NA,TGCGCCAGCAGCCAAGATTTCATAGGGTTCCAAGAGACCCAGTACTTC,CASSQDFIGFQETQYF
TRBV4-1,once,TRBJ2-1,15,NA,TGCGCCAGCAGCCAAGCAGAGGGCGGCGACAATGAGCAGTTCTTC,CASSQAEGGDNEQFF
TRBV7-9,NA,TRBJ1-3,18,TRBD1,TGTGCCAGCAGCTCCGGACAGGAAATTTTTTTCTCTGGAAACACCATATATTTT,CASSSGQEIFFSGNTIYF
TRBV10-1,NA,TRBJ1-2,13,NA,TGCGCCAGCAGTGAAATTTTTAACTATGGCTACACCTTC,CASSEIFNYGYTF
TRBV5-6,NA,TRBJ1-3,14,NA,TGTGCCAGCAGCGCCTTGAGGGGGGTAAACACCATATATTTT,CASSALRGVNTIYF
TRBV30,NA,TRBJ1-6,16,TRBD1,TGTGCCTGGAGCTTACAGGGGGACCCCTATAATTCACCCCTCCACTTT,CAWSLQGDPYNSPLHF
TRBV7-9,NA,TRBJ2-4,14,TRBD2,TGTGCCAGCAGCTCCCTAGCGGGCAAAAACATTCAGTACTTC,CASSSLAGKNIQYF
TRBV9,NA,TRBJ2-7,15,TRBD1,TGTGCCAGCAGCGCGCAGGGGGCGGGTGAGTACGAGCAGTACTTC,CASSAQGAGEYEQYF
TRBV6-1,NA,TRBJ1-2,15,NA,TGTGCCAGCATTGAACCGGGAGGAGGGGACTATGGCTACACCTTC,CASIEPGGGDYGYTF
TRBV18,NA,TRBJ2-3,13,NA,TGTGCCAGCTCACCAAGTCTCACAGATACGCAGTATTTT,CASSPSLTDTQYF
TRBV7-2,NA,TRBJ2-7,14,NA,TGTGCCAGCAGCCCCACCGGCGGTGTCTACGAGCAGTACTTC,CASSPTGGVYEQYF
TRBV27,NA,TRBJ1-1,14,NA,TGTGCCAGCAGTTTAGACCCGGGGTACACTGAAGCTTTCTTT,CASSLDPGYTEAFF
TRBV7-6,once,TRBJ2-2,15,TRBD2,TGTGCCAGCAGCTTGGCGGGAGAGGGTGTCGGGGAGCTGTTTTTT,CASSLAGEGVGELFF
TRBV19,NA,TRBJ2-4,14,NA,TGTGCCAGTAGTATAAGGGAGGCCAAAAACATTCAGTACTTC,CASSIREAKNIQYF